This TCR beta chain was sequenced during a study of T cells in Graves' hyperthyroidism and ophthalmopathy (dated by TCRdb to the late 2010s). Context from the whole study: TCR V-J signatures able to tell the groups apart were searched for in a discovery cohort of some 100 patients, of whom over 40 had Graves' ophthalmopathy and under 65 had stable Graves' hyperthyroidism. Whether ophthalmopathy could be predicted prospectively was tested in an independent validation cohort made up of 18 hyperthyroidism patients plus 17 patients who later progressed to ophthalmopathy. The 80 to 100 discovery patients were randomly divided into training and test sets at a 7:3 ratio. In addition, the study compared T-cell repertoires in thyroid tissue and in blood from about six Graves' hyperthyroidism patients. Following sampling, methimazole starting at 30 mg daily was given to hyperthyroidism patients, and high-dose intravenous methylprednisolone was given to ophthalmopathy patients. TCR Vbeta CDR3 sequencing of 120 to 150 peripheral blood samples (over 40 ophthalmopathy, over 70 hyperthyroidism and roughly 17 progressor patients) is reported in the paper.

This clonotype was seen a handful of times. The antigen it recognizes is unknown. One end of the junction is discordant with germline, which a read error may explain. The TCR beta CDR3 regions were amplified from RNA transcripts. A first-round RT-PCR of the TCR CDR3 used the HTBI primer set with the Qiagen OneStep RT-PCR kit. Libraries were constructed in a second round of multiplex PCR, after which size selection and purification were carried out. Sequencing of the libraries was done on an Illumina HiSeq2000 using paired-end 100 bp reads. Concerning the study's data processing: SOAPnuke was used to process the raw data, removing reads that contained adapters or uncalled bases, had a mean Phred below 15, or lacked an exact match to the constant primer or identifier. High-quality paired reads were merged with COPE v1.2.5, and unique nucleotide sequences were defined as clonotypes. MiTCR v1.1 was used to align clonotypes to the IMGT TRBV, TRBD and TRBJ reference segments. Only V-J combinations with frequency above 0.0001, covering approximately 99% of repertoires, were analysed. A TCS score was defined as the ratio of F50 (clonal expansion) to E x V (chaos), with BLOSUM62-based TCRdist applied between CDR3 peptides within each V-J. Welch's t-statistics and random forest reduced just over 500 V-J features to 13, which were used in a naive Bayes classifier (R e1071). The Morisita-Horn index was used to measure how similar the thyroid and blood repertoires were. TCRdb ran its own pipeline on the public reads, namely fastp trimming at Q25 and MiXCR clone calling, and kept in-frame beta chains. Records with the same CDR3 protein are collapsed into one entry carrying the most frequent genes and DNA. The V and J calls, along with clone size, are taken from TCRdb and not from the paper's own processing. A total of roughly 570,000 distinct CDR3 sequences appear in this sample, 40% to 55% of them only once. Clones ranked in the top ten supply roughly 19% of the sample.

Exclusion was applied to patients with uncontrolled infections, other autoimmune diseases, pregnancy or lactation. Diagnoses relied on clinical symptoms, serum thyroxine and TRAb, thyroid ultrasound and orbital computed tomography. Total RNA was extracted with Trizol reagent, and quality was checked on an Agilent 2100 Bioanalyzer. Its CDR3 holds 13 amino acids, cysteine through phenylalanine. Solely the CDR3 DNA is kept, with 39 bases framed from the first base. The germline V gene (reference sequence) supplies CDR1 PRHDT and CDR2 FYEKMQ. Overall study results and their limits: No statistical method was used to fix the sample size in advance, and group allocation was not hidden from the investigators. Most expanded thyroid clonotypes (frequency above 0.001) were also detected in blood, suggesting blood repertoires may reflect thyroid immune responses. Ophthalmopathy was separated from stable hyperthyroidism by a 13 V-J signature model, with over 85% sensitivity and roughly 84% specificity obtained in cross-validation and 80%/75% obtained in testing. In validation, the model predicted progression to ophthalmopathy with 65% to 71% sensitivity and approximately 72% specificity, a median of about six months before onset.

The TCR originated in an adult woman with Graves' disease, either hyperthyroidism or ophthalmopathy (not recorded which). The sequencing input was peripheral blood or thyroid tissue (not recorded which). The rearranged segments are TRBV13 and TRBJ2-2; no D gene is confidently identified. The CDR3 amino acid sequence is: CASRDSPPGELFF. The nucleotide sequence reads TGCGCCAGCAGAGACTCTCCCCCCGGGGAGCTGTTTTTT.